This T cell receptor beta chain was found in a study of T-cell reconstitution after alpha-beta-depleted transplantation in children listed by TCRdb under 2016. For the wider study: T-cell immune reconstitution after TCRalphabeta/CD19-depleted allogeneic hematopoietic cell transplantation in children was quantitatively tracked in the study by means of TCR repertoire profiling.

The treatment or condition label, as the study defines it: allogeneic hematopoietic cell transplantation with graft depleted of TCRalphabeta T cells and CD19 B cells. TCRalphabeta/CD19-depleted allogeneic hematopoietic cell grafts were given to the transplant recipients, all of whom were children. Library preparation used PCR. This sample was sequenced with an Illumina HiSeq 2500. Molecular barcoding was employed in the preparation of TCR libraries, with unique molecular identifiers being used to normalize TCRbeta repertoire quantification. In TCRdb, the public reads were trimmed at Q25 with fastp and aligned with MiXCR, with productive beta chains retained. Identical CDR3 proteins give one entry, which carries the most common genes and DNA. For this sample there are about 300,000 distinct CDR3 sequences; 10% appear just once. Less than 9% of the sample is taken by the ten largest. This clonotype was observed many times. The antigen this receptor binds is unknown. Base qualities are not provided; no much larger clone lies one nucleotide away.

The paper as a whole reports these results and caveats: Hyperexpanded clone frequencies declined over subsequent months; after one year, T-cell counts and TCRbeta diversity were mostly attributed to newly produced T cells. Apparently early alphabetaT-cell count recovery about two months after transplant reportedly relied on only several hundred rapidly expanded clones derived from non-depleted graft cells. The high TCRbeta diversity at day 60 in some patients was ascribed to recipient T cells and intrathymic progenitors that had survived conditioning.

Germline trimming: 3 bases from V, 3 bases from J; junction bases outside gene matches: 7. Inclusive of the bounding cysteine and phenylalanine, the CDR3 is 15 residues long. The retained sequence is limited to the CDR3, 45 bases, with the frame set at the first base. Looking up the germline V gene yields CDR1 MDHEN and CDR2 SYDVKM. This sequence originates from a boy younger than two with acute myeloid leukemia, due to receive a stem cell transplant. The sequenced sample was PBMCs, obtained before TCRalphabeta/CD19-depleted stem cell transplant. The V and J segments used are TRBV28 and TRBJ2-7; 8 junctional bases match TRBD2. The nucleotide sequence is given as TGTGCCAGCAGTTTGCAGGGACTAGGGTACTACGAGCAGTACTTC. This codes for CASSLQGLGYYEQYF.